The 8 T cell receptor beta chains below all came from one sample that was sequenced in a study of blood T cell repertoires in COVID-19. Profiled with immunoSEQ multiplex PCR; TCRdb holds only in-frame clones, not every one. The sample lists 130,000 or so clones; around 80% were seen once. The specimen sequenced was PBMCs or T cells enriched from blood (not recorded which). The receptors stem from a man aged 40-49 years with acute COVID-19.

V usage is TRBV5-4 and J usage is TRBJ2-5; D gene uncertain. Germline V gene sequence: CDR1 SGHNT, CDR2 YYREEE (reference sequence). The ends were cut back, 9 bases at V and 5 bases at J, with 17 bases in the middle. The CDR3 is made up of 13 amino acids. In nucleotides, the CDR3 is TGTGCCACTAATAGAGGATTTGAGGAGACCCAGTACTTC. The encoded protein is CATNRGFEETQYF.

This clone was detected once. The rearrangement joins TRBV5-6 to TRBJ2-7, with 7 bases that match TRBD1. Germline lookup yields CDR1 SGHDT and CDR2 YYEEEE. The CDR3 contains 12 residues. V shed 4 bases and J 7 bases; nucleotides not matched to a gene: 5. Here the CDR3 DNA reads TGTGCCAGCAGCCGCAGGGGGAAAGAGCAGTACTTC. This codes for CASSRRGKEQYF.

The chain is built from TRBV5-1 and TRBJ2-5; the match to TRBD2 covers 11 bases. This CDR3 is built from 15 residues. In germline, CDR1 is SGHRS, CDR2 YFSETQ. V gave up 4 bases and J gave up 6 bases; unmatched junction bases: 8. CDR3 sequence: CASSQLAGDGKTQYF. The CDR3 coding sequence is TGCGCCAGCAGCCAACTAGCGGGAGATGGGAAGACCCAGTACTTC.

The chain combines TRBV9 with TRBJ1-1, with TRBD1 matching 10 bases. The CDR3 covers 18 residues. Germline-derived CDR1 and CDR2 are SGDLS and YYNGEE. Germline trimming cut 4 bases from V and 1 base from J; bases unmatched to any gene: 13. The CDR3 region is CASSPPGGDRGANTEAFF. The CDR3, as DNA: TGTGCCAGCAGCCCACCTGGGGGGGACAGGGGCGCGAACACTGAAGCTTTCTTT. The variable domain in full, with the rest retrieved from reference TRBV9 and TRBJ1-1, is DSGVTQTPKHLITATGQRVTLRCSPRSGDLSVYWYQQSLDQGLQFLIQYYNGEERAKGNILERFSAQQFPDLHSELNLSSLELGDSALYFCASSPPGGDRGANTEAFFGQGTRLTVV.

This chain connects TRBV7-8 to TRBJ1-1; 7 nucleotides align to TRBD1. The CDR3 is 16 amino acids. Germline V CDR1 and CDR2: SGHVS, FQNEAQ. The junction had 11 bases not matched to a gene; V was cut back by 6 bases and J by 1 base. DNA for the CDR3: TGTGCCAGCAGTTCCCAGACAGGGCAGGGGAACACTGAAGCTTTCTTT. Its translation is CASSSQTGQGNTEAFF. Looking up the rest from reference TRBV7-8 and TRBJ1-1 gives the full variable domain: GAGVSQSPRYKVAKRGQDVALRCDPISGHVSLFWYQQALGQGPEFLTYFQNEAQLDKSGLPSDRFFAERPEGSVSTLKIQRTQQEDSAVYLCASSSQTGQGNTEAFFGQGTRLTVV.

The rearrangement links TRBV27 to TRBJ2-7; D is perhaps TRBD1 (5 bases). V was cut by 4 bases and J by 0 bases, with 19 bases left in between. The CDR3 extends over 17 amino acids. Germline loops: CDR1 MNHEY, CDR2 SMNVEV (reference sequence). The CDR3 DNA is TGTGCCAGCAGTTCCAGGGTTCTACCCGTAGGCTCCTACGAGCAGTACTTC. This encodes CASSSRVLPVGSYEQYF.

The chain links TRBV18 to TRBJ1-1; D is uncertain. The CDR3 totals 14 residues. Trimming removed 3 bases from V and 5 bases from J, with 13 bases in between. Germline loops: CDR1 KGHSH, CDR2 LQKENI. The CDR3 bases are TGTGCCAGCTCACCTCTAGAGGGTGAGACTGAAGCTTTCTTT. Protein product: CASSPLEGETEAFF. Using reference TRBV18 and TRBJ1-1 for the parts outside the CDR3, the full variable domain is NAGVMQNPRHLVRRRGQEARLRCSPMKGHSHVYWYRQLPEEGLKFMVYLQKENIIDESGMPKERFSAEFPKEGPSILRIQQVVRGDSAAYFCASSPLEGETEAFFGQGTRLTVV.

The chain joins TRBV7-2 to TRBJ2-5, with D tentatively TRBD2 (6 bases). This CDR3 is built from 15 residues. V shed 5 bases and J shed 2 bases, with 15 bases lying between them. In germline, CDR1 is SGHTA, CDR2 FQGNSA. The CDR3 reads CASSPVLAGQETQYF. The CDR3 DNA is TGTGCCAGCAGCCCTGTGTTGGCGGGGCAAGAGACCCAGTACTTC.